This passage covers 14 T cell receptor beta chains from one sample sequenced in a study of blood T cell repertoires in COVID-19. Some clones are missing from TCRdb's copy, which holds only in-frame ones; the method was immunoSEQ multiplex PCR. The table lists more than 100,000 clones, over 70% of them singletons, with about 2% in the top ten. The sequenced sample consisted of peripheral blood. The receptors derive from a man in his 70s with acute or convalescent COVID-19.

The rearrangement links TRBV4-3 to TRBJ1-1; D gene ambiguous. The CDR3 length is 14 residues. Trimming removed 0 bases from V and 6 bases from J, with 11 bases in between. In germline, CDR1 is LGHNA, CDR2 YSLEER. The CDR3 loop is CASSQDPAGSEAFF. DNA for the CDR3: TGCGCCAGCAGCCAAGATCCGGCGGGCTCTGAAGCTTTCTTT.

CDR3 sequence: CASSIVDTRRNSPLHF. DNA of the CDR3: TGTGCCAGTAGTATAGTGGACACGCGTCGTAATTCACCCCTCCACTTT. The chain couples TRBV19 to TRBJ1-6; TRBD1 is a possible D gene (5 bases). CDR1 LNHDA and CDR2 SQIVND come from the germline V gene (reference sequence). The length of the CDR3 is 16 residues. The ends were cut back, 1 base at V and 6 bases at J, with 13 bases in the middle.

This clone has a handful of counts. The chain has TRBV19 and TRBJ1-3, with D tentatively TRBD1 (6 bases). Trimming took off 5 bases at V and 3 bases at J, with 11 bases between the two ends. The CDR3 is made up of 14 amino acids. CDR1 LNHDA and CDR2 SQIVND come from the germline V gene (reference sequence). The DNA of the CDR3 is TGTGCCAGTAGTCCCAGGGGCCTTGGAAACACCATATATTTT. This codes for CASSPRGLGNTIYF.

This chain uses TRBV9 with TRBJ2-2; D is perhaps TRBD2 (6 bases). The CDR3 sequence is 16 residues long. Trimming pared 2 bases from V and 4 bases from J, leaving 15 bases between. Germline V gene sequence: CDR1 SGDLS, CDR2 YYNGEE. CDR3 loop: CASSVGLMGGTGELFF. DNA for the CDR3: TGTGCCAGCAGCGTTGGACTCATGGGGGGCACCGGGGAGCTGTTTTTT. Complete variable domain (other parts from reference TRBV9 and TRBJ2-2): DSGVTQTPKHLITATGQRVTLRCSPRSGDLSVYWYQQSLDQGLQFLIQYYNGEERAKGNILERFSAQQFPDLHSELNLSSLELGDSALYFCASSVGLMGGTGELFFGEGSRLTVL.

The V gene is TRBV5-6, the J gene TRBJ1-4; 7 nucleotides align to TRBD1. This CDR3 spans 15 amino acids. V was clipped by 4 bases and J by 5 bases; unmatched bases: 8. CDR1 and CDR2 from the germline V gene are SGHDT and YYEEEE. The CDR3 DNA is TGTGCCAGCAGCCCACCCGGGACAGAAAATGAAAAACTGTTTTTT. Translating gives CASSPPGTENEKLFF.

The DNA of the CDR3 is TGTGCCAGCAGTTACTCGATCCGGACAACGAACACTGAAGCTTTCTTT. Protein: CASSYSIRTTNTEAFF. J is TRBJ1-1 and V is TRBV6-2 or TRBV6-3; D perhaps matches TRBD1 (5 bases). The CDR3 runs to 16 residues. Trimming stripped 0 bases from V and 1 base from J, with 12 bases between. Per germline, CDR1 MNHEY and CDR2 SVGEGT.

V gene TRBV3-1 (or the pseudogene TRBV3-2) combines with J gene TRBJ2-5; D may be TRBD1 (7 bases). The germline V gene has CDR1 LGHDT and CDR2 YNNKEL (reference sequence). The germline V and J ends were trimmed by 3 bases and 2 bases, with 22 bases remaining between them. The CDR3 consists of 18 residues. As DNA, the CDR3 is TGTGCCAGCAGCCAGGGAGGACAGGCCGGTGGGGCACAAGAGACCCAGTACTTC. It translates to CASSQGGQAGGAQETQYF.

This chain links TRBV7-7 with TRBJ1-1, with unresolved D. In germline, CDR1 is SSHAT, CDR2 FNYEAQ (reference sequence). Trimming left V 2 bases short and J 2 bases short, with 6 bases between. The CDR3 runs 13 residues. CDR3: CASSLKQNTEAFF. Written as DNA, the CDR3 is TGTGCCAGCAGCTTAAAGCAAAACACTGAAGCTTTCTTT.

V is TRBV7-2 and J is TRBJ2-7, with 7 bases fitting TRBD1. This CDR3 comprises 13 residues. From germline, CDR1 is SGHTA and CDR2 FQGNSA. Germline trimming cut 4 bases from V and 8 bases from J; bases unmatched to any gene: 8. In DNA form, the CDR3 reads TGTGCCAGCAGCTCTAGAGGACAGGCAAAGCAGTACTTC. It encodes CASSSRGQAKQYF.

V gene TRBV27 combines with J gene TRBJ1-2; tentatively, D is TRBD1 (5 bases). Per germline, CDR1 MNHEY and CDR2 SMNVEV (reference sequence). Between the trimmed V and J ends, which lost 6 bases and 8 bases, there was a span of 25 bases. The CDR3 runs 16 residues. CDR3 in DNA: TGTGCCAGCAGGGGAGGGGCGGGGACCCTAGGGAAGGGCTACACCTTC. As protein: CASRGGAGTLGKGYTF.

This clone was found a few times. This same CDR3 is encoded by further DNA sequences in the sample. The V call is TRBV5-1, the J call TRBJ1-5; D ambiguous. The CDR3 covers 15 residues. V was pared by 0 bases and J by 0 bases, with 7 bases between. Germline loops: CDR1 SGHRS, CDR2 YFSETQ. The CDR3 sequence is CASSLDGYSNQPQHF. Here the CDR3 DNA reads TGCGCCAGCAGCTTGGACGGTTATAGCAATCAGCCCCAGCATTTT.

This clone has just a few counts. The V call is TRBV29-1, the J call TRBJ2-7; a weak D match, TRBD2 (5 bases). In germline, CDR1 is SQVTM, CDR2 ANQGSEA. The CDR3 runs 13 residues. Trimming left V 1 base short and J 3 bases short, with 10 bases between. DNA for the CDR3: TGCAGCGTTGAAGGAGGGCAAATCTACGAGCAGTACTTC. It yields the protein CSVEGGQIYEQYF.

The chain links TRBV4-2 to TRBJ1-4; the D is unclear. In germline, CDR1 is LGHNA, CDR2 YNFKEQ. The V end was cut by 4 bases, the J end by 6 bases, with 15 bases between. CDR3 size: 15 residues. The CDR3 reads CASSLDGVADEKLFF. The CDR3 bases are TGTGCCAGCAGCCTGGATGGGGTAGCGGATGAAAAACTGTTTTTT.

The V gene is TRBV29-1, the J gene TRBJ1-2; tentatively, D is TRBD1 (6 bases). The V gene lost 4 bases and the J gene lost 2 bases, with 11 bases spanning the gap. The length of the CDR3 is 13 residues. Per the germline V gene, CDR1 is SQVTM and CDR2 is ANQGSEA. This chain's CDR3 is CSVGDILNYGYTF. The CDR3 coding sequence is TGCAGCGTTGGGGACATACTCAACTATGGCTACACCTTC.